This T cell receptor beta chain emerged from a study of blood T cell repertoires in COVID-19. Across the whole study: The samples span acute and convalescent COVID-19 from the United States, Italy and Spain. Nucleic acid was either cDNA or gDNA, and it came from T cells, B-cell-depleted T cells, or PBMCs.

Everyone who took part was roughly 18 to 89 years old, and they came from 24 US areas. Using immunoSEQ multiplex PCR, the repertoire was profiled, and TCRdb retains in-frame clones only, with some absent. The sample lists under 300,000 clones; about 91% were seen once. V was pared by 4 bases and J by 0 bases, with 11 bases between. The CDR3 has 16 residues. Looked up from germline, CDR1 is SGHRS and CDR2 is YFSETQ. The rearrangement uses TRBV5-1 and TRBJ1-6, with a weak D call TRBD1 (6 bases). The receptor was isolated from a woman aged 40 to 49 with acute COVID-19. Specimen: PBMCs or T cells enriched from blood (not recorded which). The CDR3 DNA reads as TGCGCCAGCAGCCCAGGACAGAGCTCCTATAATTCACCCCTCCACTTT. Protein sequence: CASSPGQSSYNSPLHF.